The clone carrying this T cell receptor (beta chain) was seen at least ten times. Authors of the study amplified TCR beta CDR3 regions from RNA transcripts. An initial round of RT-PCR targeting the TCR CDR3 relied on the HTBI primer set. Each CDR3 protein gets one entry after TCRdb re-called the multiplex PCR reads with MiXCR. The sample lists about 720,000 distinct CDR3 sequences; about a sixth were seen once. The record originates from a study of T cells in Graves' hyperthyroidism and ophthalmopathy. Study overall: At initial diagnosis, before any treatment had begun, peripheral blood was obtained.

The definition of stable Graves' hyperthyroidism was no ophthalmopathy progression within 18 months. Trimming took 1 base from V and 0 from J, leaving 12 bases between them. CDR1 and CDR2 from the germline V gene are MDHEN and SYDVKM. This CDR3 is built from 16 residues. The specimen was blood. The clonotype was recovered from a man aged 18 to 35 with Graves' hyperthyroidism. J is TRBJ1-1 and V is TRBV28, with a weak D call TRBD1 (6 bases). The CDR3 protein is CASSLLVGAMNTEAFF. The CDR3, as DNA: TGTGCCAGCAGTTTATTAGTGGGGGCTATGAACACTGAAGCTTTCTTT.